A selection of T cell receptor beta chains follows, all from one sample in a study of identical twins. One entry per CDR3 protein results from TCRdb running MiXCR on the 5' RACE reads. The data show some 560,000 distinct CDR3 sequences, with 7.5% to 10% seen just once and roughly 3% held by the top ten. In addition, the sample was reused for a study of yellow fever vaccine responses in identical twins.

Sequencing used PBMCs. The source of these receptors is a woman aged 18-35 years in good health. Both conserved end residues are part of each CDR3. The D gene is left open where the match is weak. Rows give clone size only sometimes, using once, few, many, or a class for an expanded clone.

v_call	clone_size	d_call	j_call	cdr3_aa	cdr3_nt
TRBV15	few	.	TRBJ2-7	CATSRDHYEQYF	TGTGCCACCAGCAGAGACCATTACGAGCAGTACTTC
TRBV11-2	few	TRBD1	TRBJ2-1	CASSRDRVSLGVGLAQFF	TGTGCCAGCAGCCGGGACAGGGTTTCTTTGGGCGTTGGGTTGGCGCAGTTCTTC
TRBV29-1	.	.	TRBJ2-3	CSAWGLSTDTQYF	TGCAGCGCCTGGGGGCTGAGCACAGATACGCAGTATTTT
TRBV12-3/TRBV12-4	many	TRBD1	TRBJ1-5	CASSLITGQGIQPQHF	TGTGCCAGCAGTTTGATCACAGGACAGGGGATTCAGCCCCAGCATTTT
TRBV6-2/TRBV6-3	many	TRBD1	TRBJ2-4	CASRPGQGRAKNIQYF	TGTGCCAGCAGACCCGGACAGGGAAGAGCCAAAAACATTCAGTACTTC
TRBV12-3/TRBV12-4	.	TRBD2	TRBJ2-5	CASSPTSGGLQETQYF	TGTGCCAGCAGCCCGACTAGCGGGGGTCTTCAAGAGACCCAGTACTTC
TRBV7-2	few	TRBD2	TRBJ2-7	CASSPLAGYSSYEQYF	TGTGCCAGCAGCCCTTTAGCGGGCTATAGCTCCTACGAGCAGTACTTC
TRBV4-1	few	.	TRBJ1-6	CASSQVQDRKNSPLHF	TGCGCCAGCAGCCAAGTACAGGACAGAAAGAATTCACCCCTCCACTTT
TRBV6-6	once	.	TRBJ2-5	CASRNGTQYF	TGTGCCAGCAGAAACGGAACCCAGTACTTC
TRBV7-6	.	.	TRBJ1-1	CASSPGHRNTEAFF	TGTGCCAGCAGCCCGGGACACCGGAACACTGAAGCTTTCTTT
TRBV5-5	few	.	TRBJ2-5	CASTWSGRGGETQYF	TGTGCCAGCACATGGTCCGGGAGAGGTGGGGAGACCCAGTACTTC
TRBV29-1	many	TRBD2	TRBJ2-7	CSVLGGGLAYEQYF	TGCAGCGTCCTAGGGGGGGGACTAGCGTACGAGCAGTACTTC
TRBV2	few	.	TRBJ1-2	CASMGQRYGYTF	TGTGCCAGCATGGGGCAGAGATATGGCTACACCTTC
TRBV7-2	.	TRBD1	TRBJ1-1	CASSTPRDRPNTEAFF	TGTGCCAGCAGCACTCCCCGGGACAGGCCGAACACTGAAGCTTTCTTT
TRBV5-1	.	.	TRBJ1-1	CASSLNRVWDTEAFF	TGCGCCAGCAGCCTAAACAGGGTTTGGGACACTGAAGCTTTCTTT
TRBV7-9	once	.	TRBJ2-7	CASSYRGGEQYF	TGTGCCAGCAGCTACAGGGGAGGCGAGCAGTACTTC
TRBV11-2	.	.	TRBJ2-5	CASSLVDGLQETQYF	TGTGCCAGCAGCTTAGTCGACGGACTACAAGAGACCCAGTACTTC
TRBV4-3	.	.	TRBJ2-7	CASSQDGTWGRGEQYF	TGCGCCAGCAGCCAAGATGGGACCTGGGGCCGGGGGGAGCAGTACTTC
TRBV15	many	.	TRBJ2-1	CATSRDKASPPTIYNEQFF	TGTGCCACCAGCAGAGATAAGGCGTCGCCCCCAACAATTTACAATGAGCAGTTCTTC
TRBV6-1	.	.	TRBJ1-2	CASSESRGGGYGYTF	TGTGCCAGCAGTGAATCCCGTGGGGGAGGTTATGGCTACACCTTC
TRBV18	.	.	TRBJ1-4	CASSPIKANEKLFF	TGTGCCAGCTCACCAATCAAGGCTAATGAAAAACTGTTTTTT
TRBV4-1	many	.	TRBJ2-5	CASSQEDSLTATQYF	TGCGCCAGCAGCCAAGAAGACAGTTTAACTGCGACCCAGTACTTC